The rows below give T cell receptor beta chains drawn from one sample of a study of blood T cell repertoires in COVID-19. Some clones are missing from TCRdb's copy, which holds only in-frame ones; the method was immunoSEQ multiplex PCR. The sample has some 82,000 clones, 91% seen once; the top ten hold about 2%. Source material: peripheral blood. Receptor source: a woman in her 50s in a cohort sampled during active COVID-19. Each CDR3 is given with its conserved first and last residue. The order of the fields is J gene, clone size, CDR3 length, D gene, V gene, CDR3 protein, CDR3 DNA. A D gene is named only where the DNA matches it firmly. Only some rows state a clone size, as once, few, many or a class for expanded clones.

j_gene: TRBJ1-5
abundance: -
len: 15
d_gene: -
v_gene: TRBV18
CDR3aa: CASSPRRFSNQPQHF
CDR3nt: TGTGCCAGCTCACCGAGAAGATTTAGCAATCAGCCCCAGCATTTT

j_gene: TRBJ2-2
abundance: -
len: 17
d_gene: TRBD1
v_gene: TRBV27
CDR3aa: CASSRVWTGGSTGELFF
CDR3nt: TGTGCCAGCAGTCGCGTCTGGACAGGGGGAAGCACCGGGGAGCTGTTTTTT

j_gene: TRBJ2-1
abundance: -
len: 16
d_gene: TRBD2
v_gene: TRBV5-1
CDR3aa: CASSSMPGGPRNEQFF
CDR3nt: TGCGCCAGCAGCTCCATGCCGGGAGGGCCAAGAAATGAGCAGTTCTTC

j_gene: TRBJ2-1
abundance: -
len: 21
d_gene: TRBD2
v_gene: TRBV23-1
CDR3aa: CASSQSPGTSGTPRSYNEQFF
CDR3nt: TGCGCCAGCAGTCAATCCCCCGGGACTAGCGGGACCCCACGATCCTACAATGAGCAGTTCTTC

j_gene: TRBJ1-1
abundance: -
len: 13
d_gene: -
v_gene: TRBV20-1
CDR3aa: CSASQGMNTEAFF
CDR3nt: TGCAGTGCTAGTCAGGGCATGAACACTGAAGCTTTCTTT

j_gene: TRBJ2-1
abundance: -
len: 15
d_gene: TRBD2
v_gene: TRBV6-6
CDR3aa: CASYYSGRADNEQFF
CDR3nt: TGTGCCAGCTATTATAGCGGGAGGGCCGACAATGAGCAGTTCTTC

j_gene: TRBJ2-1
abundance: -
len: 16
d_gene: TRBD2
v_gene: TRBV7-9
CDR3aa: CASSLGSGRIYNEQFF
CDR3nt: TGTGCCAGCAGCTTAGGTAGCGGGAGGATTTACAATGAGCAGTTCTTC

j_gene: TRBJ2-7
abundance: -
len: 14
d_gene: TRBD2
v_gene: TRBV30
CDR3aa: CAWSFSGASYEQYF
CDR3nt: TGTGCCTGGAGTTTCAGCGGGGCTTCCTACGAGCAGTACTTC

j_gene: TRBJ1-5
abundance: -
len: 14
d_gene: -
v_gene: TRBV2
CDR3aa: CASSEETGGQPQHF
CDR3nt: TGTGCCAGCAGTGAGGAGACGGGGGGTCAGCCCCAGCATTTT

j_gene: TRBJ2-7
abundance: -
len: 14
d_gene: -
v_gene: TRBV11-1
CDR3aa: CASSPSLPPYEQYF
CDR3nt: TGTGCCAGCAGCCCGAGCTTACCCCCCTACGAGCAGTACTTC

j_gene: TRBJ1-1
abundance: -
len: 14
d_gene: -
v_gene: TRBV18
CDR3aa: CASSPPTRITEAFF
CDR3nt: TGTGCCAGCTCACCACCGACACGAATCACTGAAGCTTTCTTT

j_gene: TRBJ1-4
abundance: -
len: 15
d_gene: TRBD1
v_gene: TRBV7-9
CDR3aa: CASSPFGTGGEKLFF
CDR3nt: TGTGCCAGCAGCCCCTTCGGGACAGGGGGTGAAAAACTGTTTTTT

j_gene: TRBJ1-2
abundance: -
len: 15
d_gene: TRBD1
v_gene: TRBV19
CDR3aa: CASSIQGQGAGGYTF
CDR3nt: TGTGCCAGTAGTATACAGGGACAGGGGGCTGGAGGCTACACCTTC

j_gene: TRBJ2-7
abundance: -
len: 15
d_gene: -
v_gene: TRBV19
CDR3aa: CASRGLAGPSYEQYF
CDR3nt: TGTGCCTCTAGGGGGCTAGCGGGTCCCTCCTACGAGCAGTACTTC

j_gene: TRBJ2-2
abundance: -
len: 16
d_gene: -
v_gene: TRBV19
CDR3aa: CASTLPGGRRGGELFF
CDR3nt: TGTGCCAGTACCCTGCCAGGGGGGCGTAGAGGCGGGGAGCTGTTTTTT

j_gene: TRBJ2-2
abundance: -
len: 13
d_gene: -
v_gene: TRBV5-1
CDR3aa: CASSTPTGGELFF
CDR3nt: TGCGCCAGCAGCACACCGACGGGCGGGGAGCTGTTTTTT

j_gene: TRBJ1-5
abundance: -
len: 15
d_gene: -
v_gene: TRBV4-1
CDR3aa: CASSQDRESLRPQHF
CDR3nt: TGCGCCAGCAGCCAAGATCGGGAGAGTTTACGCCCCCAGCATTTT

j_gene: TRBJ1-1
abundance: -
len: 17
d_gene: TRBD1
v_gene: TRBV7-9
CDR3aa: CASSPKQGTFLNTEAFF
CDR3nt: TGTGCCAGCAGCCCAAAACAGGGGACGTTCCTTAACACTGAAGCTTTCTTT

j_gene: TRBJ2-5
abundance: -
len: 16
d_gene: TRBD2
v_gene: TRBV29-1
CDR3aa: CSVGGGSGSAQETQYF
CDR3nt: TGCAGCGTTGGAGGCGGGAGCGGTTCCGCACAAGAGACCCAGTACTTC

j_gene: TRBJ2-7
abundance: -
len: 17
d_gene: TRBD2
v_gene: TRBV18
CDR3aa: CASSPRHLLAGLYEQYF
CDR3nt: TGTGCCAGCTCACCACGGCACCTACTAGCGGGACTGTACGAGCAGTACTTC

j_gene: TRBJ2-1
abundance: once
len: 17
d_gene: TRBD2
v_gene: TRBV11-2
CDR3aa: CASSSGGLAGGYNEQFF
CDR3nt: TGTGCCAGCAGTTCCGGCGGGCTAGCGGGAGGATACAATGAGCAGTTCTTC

j_gene: TRBJ2-1
abundance: -
len: 15
d_gene: TRBD2
v_gene: TRBV6-6
CDR3aa: CASSQTSGNYNEQFF
CDR3nt: TGTGCCAGCAGTCAGACTAGCGGGAACTACAATGAGCAGTTCTTC

j_gene: TRBJ2-5
abundance: -
len: 15
d_gene: TRBD2
v_gene: TRBV5-1
CDR3aa: CASSSSGIGMETQYF
CDR3nt: TGCGCCAGCAGCTCCAGCGGGATCGGCATGGAGACCCAGTACTTC

j_gene: TRBJ2-7
abundance: once
len: 13
d_gene: TRBD1
v_gene: TRBV7-9
CDR3aa: CASSLGTGGEQYF
CDR3nt: TGTGCCAGCAGCTTAGGGACAGGGGGTGAGCAGTACTTC

j_gene: TRBJ1-6
abundance: -
len: 15
d_gene: -
v_gene: TRBV19
CDR3aa: CASSIGSTDNSPLHF
CDR3nt: TGTGCCAGTAGTATAGGGTCGACAGACAATTCACCCCTCCACTTT

j_gene: TRBJ2-7
abundance: -
len: 13
d_gene: TRBD2
v_gene: TRBV25-1
CDR3aa: CASRLAGSYEQYF
CDR3nt: TGTGCCAGCAGACTAGCGGGATCCTACGAGCAGTACTTC

j_gene: TRBJ2-7
abundance: -
len: 14
d_gene: TRBD2
v_gene: TRBV19
CDR3aa: CASGSSGWSGEQYF
CDR3nt: TGTGCCAGTGGGAGTAGCGGGTGGTCCGGCGAGCAGTACTTC

j_gene: TRBJ2-3
abundance: -
len: 15
d_gene: TRBD2
v_gene: TRBV6-4
CDR3aa: CASSESSGGTDTQYF
CDR3nt: TGTGCCAGCAGTGAAAGTAGCGGGGGCACAGATACGCAGTATTTT

j_gene: TRBJ1-1
abundance: -
len: 15
d_gene: -
v_gene: TRBV5-1
CDR3aa: CASSLGGGVNTEAFF
CDR3nt: TGCGCCAGCAGCTTGGGCGGGGGAGTTAACACTGAAGCTTTCTTT

j_gene: TRBJ1-4
abundance: -
len: 12
d_gene: -
v_gene: TRBV30
CDR3aa: CAYTGLAEKLFF
CDR3nt: TGTGCCTACACAGGGTTGGCTGAAAAACTGTTTTTT

j_gene: TRBJ2-2
abundance: -
len: 15
d_gene: TRBD1
v_gene: TRBV6-5
CDR3aa: CASSKQGAGTGELFF
CDR3nt: TGTGCCAGCAGCAAACAGGGGGCGGGGACCGGGGAGCTGTTTTTT

j_gene: TRBJ2-7
abundance: once
len: 14
d_gene: -
v_gene: TRBV2
CDR3aa: CASKVGTSPGEQYF
CDR3nt: TGTGCCAGCAAAGTCGGGACATCGCCGGGCGAGCAGTACTTC

j_gene: TRBJ2-5
abundance: -
len: 14
d_gene: -
v_gene: TRBV5-1
CDR3aa: CASSWAGPQETQYF
CDR3nt: TGCGCCAGCAGCTGGGCAGGGCCACAAGAGACCCAGTACTTC

j_gene: TRBJ1-3
abundance: once
len: 14
d_gene: -
v_gene: TRBV27
CDR3aa: CASSLSGAGNTIYF
CDR3nt: TGTGCCAGCAGTTTATCAGGGGCTGGAAACACCATATATTTT

j_gene: TRBJ2-3
abundance: few
len: 14
d_gene: -
v_gene: TRBV28
CDR3aa: CASFVSGSTDTQYF
CDR3nt: TGTGCCAGCTTCGTGTCCGGGTCCACAGATACGCAGTATTTT

j_gene: TRBJ2-7
abundance: -
len: 15
d_gene: TRBD1
v_gene: TRBV19
CDR3aa: CASSSQGTGAYEQYF
CDR3nt: TGTGCCAGTAGCTCCCAAGGGACAGGAGCCTACGAGCAGTACTTC

j_gene: TRBJ1-4
abundance: -
len: 16
d_gene: TRBD1
v_gene: TRBV5-1
CDR3aa: CASSLQGGETNEKLFF
CDR3nt: TGCGCCAGCAGCTTGCAGGGGGGCGAAACTAATGAAAAACTGTTTTTT

j_gene: TRBJ2-3
abundance: -
len: 15
d_gene: TRBD2
v_gene: TRBV27
CDR3aa: CASRGLAGRTDTQYF
CDR3nt: TGTGCCAGCCGAGGACTAGCGGGACGCACAGATACGCAGTATTTT

j_gene: TRBJ2-1
abundance: -
len: 15
d_gene: TRBD2
v_gene: TRBV6-1
CDR3aa: CASSELAGTYNEQFF
CDR3nt: TGTGCCAGCAGTGAGCTAGCGGGGACCTACAATGAGCAGTTCTTC

j_gene: TRBJ1-2
abundance: -
len: 14
d_gene: -
v_gene: TRBV3-1/TRBV3-2
CDR3aa: CASRPRQAFYGYTF
CDR3nt: TGTGCCAGCAGGCCCAGACAGGCGTTCTATGGCTACACCTTC

j_gene: TRBJ2-3
abundance: -
len: 17
d_gene: TRBD2
v_gene: TRBV29-1
CDR3aa: CSAEGLAGGHGTDTQYF
CDR3nt: TGCAGCGCCGAGGGACTAGCGGGGGGGCACGGCACAGATACGCAGTATTTT